A single sample is the source of the 27 T cell receptor beta chains below, sequenced in a study of spatial heterogeneity in lung cancer. Overall study findings and caveats: Tumor mutation count correlated with how many alpha and beta TCRs expanded intratumorally.

Time point defined: sample taken at primary tumor resection. Antigen specificity for these receptors is unknown. MiXCR, applied by TCRdb to the 5' RACE reads, yields one record per CDR3 protein. The data contain under 20,000 distinct CDR3 sequences, approximately 5.6% of them singletons. Sample: lung tumor tissue, taken at surgery. The origin of the receptors is a female donor with early-stage non-small cell lung cancer.

This clonotype was found many times. A library made for alpha chains picked up this beta chain off target, so its size means little. The chain uses TRBV7-3 and TRBJ2-3; D not certain. Germline lookup yields CDR1 SGHTA and CDR2 FQGTGA. The V and J ends lost 5 bases and 0 bases respectively, with 9 bases between them. CDR3 size: 14 residues. The CDR3 region is CASSTSASTDTQYF. In DNA, the CDR3 is TGTGCCAGCAGCACCAGCGCTAGCACAGATACGCAGTATTTT.

This clonotype was recorded many times. The library was designed around alpha chains, so this beta chain is a stray read whose abundance carries little weight. The V gene is TRBV13, the J gene TRBJ2-2; no clear D. CDR1 PRHDT and CDR2 FYEKMQ come from the germline V gene (reference sequence). V was cut by 3 bases and J by 0 bases, with 26 bases left in between. The CDR3 is 21 amino acids. The CDR3 DNA sequence: TGTGCCAGCAGCTTCGACCCCCTCATTGGACCGAACGTGACGAACACCGGGGAGCTGTTTTTT. This sequence encodes CASSFDPLIGPNVTNTGELFF.

This clonotype was recorded at least ten times. Within a library made for alpha chains, this beta chain is off target, and its count is uninformative. The chain joins TRBV12-3 or TRBV12-4 to TRBJ2-7; no reliable D call. This CDR3 spans 12 amino acids. Trimming took off 3 bases at V and 3 bases at J, with 6 bases between the two ends. CDR3 loop: CASSLGRYEQYF. CDR3 coding DNA: TGTGCCAGCAGTTTGGGCCGCTACGAGCAGTACTTC.

This clonotype showed up many times. The library was designed around alpha chains, so this beta chain is a stray read whose abundance carries little weight. The chain couples TRBV6-1 to TRBJ1-2; D ambiguous. Germline-derived CDR1 and CDR2 are MNHNS and SASEGT. This CDR3 is 13 amino acids long. V lost 1 base and J lost 5, with 8 bases in between. This CDR3 reads CASSEVGRYGYTF. The CDR3 DNA reads TGTGCCAGCAGTGAAGTGGGTCGTTATGGCTACACCTTC.

In this sample, this clonotype is medium-sized. Because the library targeted alpha chains, this beta chain is an off-target read whose size means little. The J gene is TRBJ1-1, the V gene TRBV5-1; D may be TRBD1 (6 bases). The length of the CDR3 is 15 residues. Per the germline V gene, CDR1 is SGHRS and CDR2 is YFSETQ. The ends were cut back, 0 bases at V and 5 bases at J, with 14 bases in the middle. CDR3 coding DNA: TGCGCCAGCAGCTTGGGGACAGCGGGGAGGACTGAAGCTTTCTTT. It specifies CASSLGTAGRTEAFF.

This clonotype has only a few counts. As an off-target read in a library built for alpha chains, this beta chain has a frequency of little significance. The gene calls are TRBV5-1 and TRBJ1-4; no clear D gene. V shed 0 bases and J shed 16 bases, with 13 bases lying between them. The CDR3 is 12 residues long. Germline V gene data show CDR1 as SGHRS and CDR2 as YFSETQ. The CDR3 spells CASSLEAGVPFF. CDR3 in DNA: TGCGCCAGCAGCTTGGAGGCAGGCGTCCCGTTTTTT.

This clonotype was seen many times. A library made for alpha chains picked up this beta chain off target, so its size means little. The chain couples TRBV6-1 to TRBJ2-3; 12 bases are shared with TRBD2. The junction had 7 bases not matched to a gene; V was cut back by 11 bases and J by 4 bases. Germline V gives CDR1 MNHNS, CDR2 SASEGT. This CDR3 region has 14 residues. CDR3 residues: CAGTLAGGADTQYF. In DNA form, the CDR3 reads TGTGCCGGAACCCTAGCGGGAGGGGCAGATACGCAGTATTTT.

This clonotype was counted once. This may be a read error, as it is one base from a much larger clone. This beta chain was picked up by a library intended for alpha chains and is off target, so its count carries little meaning. The V call is TRBV27, the J call TRBJ2-5; the match to TRBD2 covers 10 bases. The junction had 13 bases not matched to a gene; V was cut back by 10 bases and J by 5 bases. There are 15 residues in the CDR3. In germline, CDR1 is MNHEY, CDR2 SMNVEV (reference sequence). This chain's CDR3 is CANTPSGRAVETQYF. In DNA form, the CDR3 reads TGTGCCAACACCCCAAGCGGGAGGGCCGTCGAGACCCAGTACTTC.

This clonotype was counted many times. This beta chain lies outside the target of a library built for alpha chains; its clone size means little. CDR3 nucleotides: TGCGCCAGCAGCTGGACCCTAAAAGAGACCCAGTACTTC. It codes for CASSWTLKETQYF. The chain uses TRBV5-1 and TRBJ2-5; D is unresolved. The CDR3 length is 13 residues. Germline V gene lookup returns CDR1 SGHRS and CDR2 YFSETQ. Trimming took off 3 bases at V and 3 bases at J, with 9 bases between the two ends.

This clonotype was picked up many times. Within a library made for alpha chains, this beta chain is off target, and its count is uninformative. The CDR3: CASSGWDRASTEAFF. The DNA for the CDR3 is TGCGCCAGCAGTGGATGGGACAGGGCATCCACTGAAGCTTTCTTT. The genes are TRBV10-2 and TRBJ1-1, with TRBD1 matching over 9 bases. Germline V lookup: CDR1 WSHSY, CDR2 SAAADI. V lost 4 bases and J lost 4; bases outside the gene matches: 7. The CDR3 consists of 15 residues.

There are many counts of this clonotype. Little can be read into the size of this beta chain, an off-target read in a library designed for alpha chains. The chain joins TRBV27 to TRBJ1-1, with 9 nucleotides matching TRBD1. V shed 5 bases and J 5 bases; nucleotides not matched to a gene: 6. Germline V gene data show CDR1 as MNHEY and CDR2 as SMNVEV (reference sequence). This CDR3 is 14 amino acids long. CDR3 region: CASSPQGARTEAFF. The CDR3 bases are TGTGCCAGCAGTCCACAGGGGGCCCGGACTGAAGCTTTCTTT.

Comments on this clonotype: It may be a read error: a sequence one base away is much more abundant. Because the library targeted alpha chains, this beta chain is an off-target read whose size means little. The chain recombines TRBV2 with TRBJ2-4; no clear D. The CDR3 has 14 amino acids. The germline V and J ends were trimmed by 5 bases and 1 base, with 9 bases remaining between them. The germline CDR1 and CDR2 sequences are SNHLY and FYNNEI. The CDR3 protein is CASSWGTAKNIQYF. DNA of the CDR3: TGTGCCAGCAGTTGGGGAACGGCCAAAAACATTCAGTACTTC.

This clonotype qualifies as medium-sized. This beta chain lies outside the target of a library built for alpha chains; its clone size means little. V and J are TRBV4-1 and TRBJ2-5; a possible D gene is TRBD1 (6 bases). CDR1 MGHRA and CDR2 YSYEKL come from the germline V gene. Trimming removed 4 bases from V and 2 bases from J, with 11 bases in between. There are 14 residues in the CDR3. The CDR3 DNA sequence: TGCGCCAGCAGCCCCAGGGGCCAACAAGAGACCCAGTACTTC. It specifies CASSPRGQQETQYF.

In the case of this clonotype: This beta chain turned up in a library designed for alpha chains; as an off-target read, its abundance says little. The chain couples TRBV7-2 to TRBJ2-7; 8 bases are shared with TRBD1. This CDR3 contains 14 residues. Trimming took 3 bases from V and 4 from J; bases not matched to a gene: 5. Per germline, CDR1 SGHTA and CDR2 FQGNSA. The CDR3 region has the DNA TGTGCCAGCAGCTTTGCCAGGGGGCTGTACGAGCAGTACTTC. This encodes CASSFARGLYEQYF.

There are many counts of this clonotype. The library was built for alpha chains, so this beta chain is an off-target read and its size means little. This chain joins TRBV28 and TRBJ1-1; the D is unclear. The CDR3 extends over 15 amino acids. Between the trimmed V and J ends, which lost 4 bases and 7 bases, there was a span of 19 bases. Germline V gene data show CDR1 as MDHEN and CDR2 as SYDVKM. CDR3 coding DNA: TGTGCCAGCAGTTCTCCTAGTCAGGCCTCTTATGAAGCTTTCTTT. Translated, it gives CASSSPSQASYEAFF.

This clonotype has at least ten counts. This beta chain slipped into a library made for alpha chains as a stray read, so its size is not meaningful. V is TRBV5-6 and J is TRBJ2-1; TRBD1 agrees at 10 bases. The CDR3 length is 14 residues. The J segment lost 7 bases and the V segment lost 3 bases, leaving 4 bases of the junction unmatched. Germline CDR1 and CDR2: SGHDT and YYEEEE. The CDR3, as DNA: TGTGCCAGCAGCTCGACAGGGGGCCGGAATGAGCAGTTCTTC. Protein product: CASSSTGGRNEQFF.

This clonotype is deemed medium-sized (0.01 to 0.1%). This beta chain was picked up by a library intended for alpha chains and is off target, so its count carries little meaning. The V and J genes are TRBV12-3 or TRBV12-4 and TRBJ2-3; possibly TRBD2 for D (6 bases). The CDR3 spans 13 residues. V was clipped by 10 bases and J by 0 bases, with 11 bases between them. The CDR3 sequence: CATVSGSTDTQYF. The CDR3 region has the DNA TGTGCCACCGTTAGCGGTAGCACAGATACGCAGTATTTT.

This clonotype was counted at least ten times. This beta chain is a stray read from a library made for alpha chains; its abundance is not meaningful. The rearrangement links TRBV7-6 to TRBJ2-7; weak D call: TRBD1 (6 bases). CDR3 length: 13 amino acids. Germline CDR1 SGHVS, CDR2 FNYEAQ. V lost 6 bases to trimming and J lost 5 bases, with 14 bases between them. The DNA of the CDR3 is TGTGCCAGCAGTAGTGGCACAGGGCACGAGCAGTACTTC. Protein sequence: CASSSGTGHEQYF.

This clonotype has a count of ten or more. The size of this beta chain means little, since it is a stray read in a library made for alpha chains. The chain has TRBV29-1 and TRBJ2-7; D is perhaps TRBD2 (6 bases). Deletions cut 1 base from V and 3 bases from J, with 13 bases between. The CDR3 has 14 residues. Germline V gene data show CDR1 as SQVTM and CDR2 as ANQGSEA. CDR3 region: CSVEGSGGNYEQYF. As DNA, the CDR3 is TGCAGCGTTGAAGGGAGCGGAGGGAACTACGAGCAGTACTTC.

This clonotype was picked up many times. This beta chain is off target for a library built for alpha chains, so its abundance means little. The chain links TRBV7-9 to TRBJ1-6, with TRBD1 matching over 7 bases. CDR1 is SEHNR, CDR2 FQNEAQ, per germline (reference sequence). The CDR3 has 13 amino acids. The junction had 6 bases not matched to a gene; V was cut back by 8 bases and J by 8 bases. CDR3 sequence: CASGEQGYSPLHF. CDR3 DNA: TGTGCCAGCGGTGAACAGGGGTATTCACCCCTCCACTTT.

This clonotype was recorded at least ten times. The library was designed around alpha chains, so this beta chain is a stray read whose abundance carries little weight. The chain recombines TRBV5-1 with TRBJ2-3; tentatively, D is TRBD2 (6 bases). Germline-derived CDR1 and CDR2 are SGHRS and YFSETQ. The CDR3 totals 16 residues. V was cut by 2 bases and J by 2 bases, with 15 bases left in between. CDR3 sequence reads: CASSFLAGSSTDTQYF. The CDR3 bases are TGCGCCAGCAGCTTTCTGGCGGGATCCTCCACAGATACGCAGTATTTT.

This clonotype was seen many times. As an off-target read in a library built for alpha chains, this beta chain has a frequency of little significance. V is TRBV12-3 or TRBV12-4 and J is TRBJ2-2, with D perhaps being TRBD1 or TRBD2 (5 bases each). V was pared by 5 bases and J by 9 bases, with 10 bases between. CDR3 length: 12 residues. The CDR3 loop reads CASSRGPRELFF. Here the CDR3 DNA reads TGTGCCAGCAGTCGGGGCCCTCGGGAGCTGTTTTTT.

Many counts were recorded for this clonotype. This beta chain appears as a stray read in a library generated for alpha chains; its size is not informative. The chain combines TRBV29-1 with TRBJ2-7, with TRBD1 identical over 9 bases. Looked up from germline, CDR1 is SQVTM and CDR2 is ANQGSEA. This CDR3 spans 12 amino acids. V lost 6 bases and J lost 6; bases outside the gene matches: 6. The CDR3, as DNA: TGCAGCGTGGACAGGGGTGTGAGCGAGCAGTACTTC. It translates to CSVDRGVSEQYF.

This clonotype was detected ten times or more. Little can be read into the size of this beta chain, an off-target read in a library designed for alpha chains. The chain recombines TRBV28 with TRBJ2-1, with TRBD2 identical over 7 bases. The CDR3 runs 15 residues. Germline CDR1 and CDR2: MDHEN and SYDVKM. V lost 5 bases, J lost 0 bases, and 4 bases stayed unmatched. The chain's CDR3 is CASSLAATSYNEQFF. DNA for the CDR3: TGTGCCAGCAGTCTAGCGGCTACCTCCTACAATGAGCAGTTCTTC.

This clonotype was counted at least ten times. Since it is a stray read in a library aimed at alpha chains, this beta chain has a size that is not meaningful. The chain joins TRBV29-1 to TRBJ2-3; a weak D match, TRBD2 (5 bases). With 7 bases removed from V and 1 base from J, the gap between germline ends came to 12 bases. The CDR3 length is 13 residues. Germline V gene sequence: CDR1 SQVTM, CDR2 ANQGSEA. DNA for the CDR3: TGCAGCGCAAGGAATAGCGGCACAGATACGCAGTATTTT. Translating gives CSARNSGTDTQYF.

This clonotype came up many times. This beta chain is an unintended read in a library built for alpha chains; its size means little. The chain employs TRBV5-1 and TRBJ2-1; TRBD2 matches 8 bases. V lost 2 bases and J lost 7; bases outside the gene matches: 11. This CDR3 comprises 16 residues. Germline CDR1 reads SGHRS; CDR2 reads YFSETQ. CDR3 nucleotide sequence: TGCGCCAGCAGCTTTGAGCGGGAGAGGGGGTGGAATGAGCAGTTCTTC. This gives the protein CASSFERERGWNEQFF.

This clonotype was detected ten times or more. Because the library targeted alpha chains, this beta chain is an off-target read whose size means little. The rearrangement links TRBV10-3 to TRBJ2-3; TRBD2 matches at 7 bases. Germline assignment: CDR1 ENHRY and CDR2 SYGVKD. CDR3 length equals 15 residues. V lost 7 bases, J lost 3 bases, and 10 bases stayed unmatched. In nucleotides, the CDR3 is TGTGCCATCAACAGCGGGACCACGCCAACAGATACGCAGTATTTT. As protein: CAINSGTTPTDTQYF.